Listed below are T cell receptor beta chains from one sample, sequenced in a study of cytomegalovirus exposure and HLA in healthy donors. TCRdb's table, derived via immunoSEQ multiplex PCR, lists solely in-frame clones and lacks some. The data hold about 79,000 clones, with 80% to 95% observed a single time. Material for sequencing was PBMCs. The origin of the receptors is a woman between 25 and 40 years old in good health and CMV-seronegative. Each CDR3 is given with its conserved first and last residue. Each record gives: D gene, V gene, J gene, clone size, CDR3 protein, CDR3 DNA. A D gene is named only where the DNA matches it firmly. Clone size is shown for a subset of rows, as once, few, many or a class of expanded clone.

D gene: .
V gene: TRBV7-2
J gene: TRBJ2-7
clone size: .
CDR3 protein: CASSLTLAEDEQYF
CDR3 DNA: TGTGCCAGCAGCTTAACATTAGCGGAAGACGAGCAGTACTTC

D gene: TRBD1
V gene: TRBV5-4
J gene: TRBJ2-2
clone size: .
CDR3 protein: CASSRGQGRPNTGELFF
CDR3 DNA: TGTGCCAGCAGCCGTGGACAGGGTAGACCGAACACCGGGGAGCTGTTTTTT

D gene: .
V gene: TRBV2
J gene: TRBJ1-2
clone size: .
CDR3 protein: CASSVTEVYGYTF
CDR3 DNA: TGTGCCAGCAGTGTGACGGAGGTATATGGCTACACCTTC

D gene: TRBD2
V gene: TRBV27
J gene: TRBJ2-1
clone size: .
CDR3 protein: CASRLAGAGYNEQFF
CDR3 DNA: TGTGCCAGTAGACTAGCGGGGGCGGGCTACAATGAGCAGTTCTTC

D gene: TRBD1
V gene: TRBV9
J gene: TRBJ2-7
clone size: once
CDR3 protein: CASSVSGGGSYEQYF
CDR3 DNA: TGTGCCAGCAGCGTTTCAGGGGGCGGGTCCTACGAGCAGTACTTC

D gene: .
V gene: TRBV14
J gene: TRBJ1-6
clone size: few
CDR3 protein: CASSQDRGPNSPLHF
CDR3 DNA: TGTGCCAGCAGCCAAGATCGCGGGCCCAATTCACCCCTCCACTTT

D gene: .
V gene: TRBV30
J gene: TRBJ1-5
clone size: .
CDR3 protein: CAWSRGNQPQHF
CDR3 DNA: TGTGCCTGGAGCAGGGGTAATCAGCCCCAGCATTTT

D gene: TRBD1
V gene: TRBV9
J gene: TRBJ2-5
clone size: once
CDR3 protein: CASSAGTGRQETQYF
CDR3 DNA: TGTGCCAGCAGCGCCGGGACAGGCAGACAAGAGACCCAGTACTTC

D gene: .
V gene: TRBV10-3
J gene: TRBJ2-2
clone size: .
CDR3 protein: CAISDDSYTGELFF
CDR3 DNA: TGTGCCATCAGTGACGACAGTTACACCGGGGAGCTGTTTTTT

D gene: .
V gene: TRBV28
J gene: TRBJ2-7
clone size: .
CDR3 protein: CASSLAHSTGRGYEQYF
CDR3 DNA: TGTGCCAGCAGTTTAGCCCATAGTACAGGGCGTGGTTACGAGCAGTACTTC

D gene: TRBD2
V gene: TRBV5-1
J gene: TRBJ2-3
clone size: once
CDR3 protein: CASSLSLAGGPTQVTQYF
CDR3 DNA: TGCGCCAGCAGCTTATCGCTAGCGGGGGGCCCGACCCAGGTTACGCAGTATTTT

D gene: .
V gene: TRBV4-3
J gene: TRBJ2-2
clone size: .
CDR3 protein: CASSRLLEVHAGELFF
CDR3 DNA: TGCGCCAGCAGCCGCCTACTAGAGGTTCACGCCGGGGAGCTGTTTTTT

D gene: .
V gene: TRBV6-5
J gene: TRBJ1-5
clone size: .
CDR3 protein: CASQNGGSNQPQHF
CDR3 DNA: TGTGCCAGCCAAAACGGAGGGTCCAATCAGCCCCAGCATTTT

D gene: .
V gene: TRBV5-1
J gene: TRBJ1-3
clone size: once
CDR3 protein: CASSLGPMEENTIYF
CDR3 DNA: TGCGCCAGCAGCTTGGGACCGATGGAGGAAAACACCATATATTTT

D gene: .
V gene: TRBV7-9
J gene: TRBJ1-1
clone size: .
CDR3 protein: CASSHTDTNTEAFF
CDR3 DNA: TGTGCCAGCAGCCATACCGACACGAACACTGAAGCTTTCTTT

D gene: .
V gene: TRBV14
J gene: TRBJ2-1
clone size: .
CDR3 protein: CASSQAGTTYNEQFF
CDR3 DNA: TGTGCCAGCAGCCAAGCAGGCACAACCTACAATGAGCAGTTCTTC

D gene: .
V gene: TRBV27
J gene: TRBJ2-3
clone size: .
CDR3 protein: CASSFGIVTDTQYF
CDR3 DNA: TGTGCCAGCAGTTTCGGGATTGTCACAGATACGCAGTATTTT

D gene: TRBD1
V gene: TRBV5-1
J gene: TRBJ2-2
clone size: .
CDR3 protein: CASSSGTGDFVNTGELFF
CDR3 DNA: TGCGCCAGCAGTTCCGGGACAGGGGACTTTGTAAACACCGGGGAGCTGTTTTTT

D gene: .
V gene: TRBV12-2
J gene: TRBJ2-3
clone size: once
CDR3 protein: CASRLPSPTPVTDTQYF
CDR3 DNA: TGTGCAAGTCGCCTCCCCTCGCCCACGCCGGTTACAGATACGCAGTATTTT

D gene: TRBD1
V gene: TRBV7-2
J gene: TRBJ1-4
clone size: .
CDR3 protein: CASSLWDSLNEKLFF
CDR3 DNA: TGTGCCAGCAGCTTATGGGACAGCCTAAATGAAAAACTGTTTTTT

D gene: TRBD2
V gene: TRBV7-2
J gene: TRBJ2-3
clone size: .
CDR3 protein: CASSLAASGAGSDTQYF
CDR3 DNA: TGTGCCAGCAGCTTAGCGGCTAGCGGGGCAGGCTCAGATACGCAGTATTTT

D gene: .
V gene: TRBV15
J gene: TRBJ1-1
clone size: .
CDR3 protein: CATSRGGGLNTEAFF
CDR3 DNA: TGTGCCACCAGCAGAGGGGGGGGTCTGAACACTGAAGCTTTCTTT

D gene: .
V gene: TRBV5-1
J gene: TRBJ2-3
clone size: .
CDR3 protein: CASSLFRDTQYF
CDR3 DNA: TGCGCCAGCAGCTTATTCAGAGATACGCAGTATTTT

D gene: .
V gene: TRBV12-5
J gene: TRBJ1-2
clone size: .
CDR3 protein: CASSAAVQGYGYTF
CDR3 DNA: TGTGCTAGTTCGGCCGCCGTACAGGGCTATGGCTACACCTTC

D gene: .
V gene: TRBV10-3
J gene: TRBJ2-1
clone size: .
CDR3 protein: CAISATREQFF
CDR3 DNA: TGTGCCATCAGTGCCACCCGGGAGCAGTTCTTC

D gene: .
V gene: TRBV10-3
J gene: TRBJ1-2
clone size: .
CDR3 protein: CAISELGAISIDGYTF
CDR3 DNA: TGTGCCATCAGTGAGCTGGGGGCAATTTCCATCGATGGCTACACCTTC

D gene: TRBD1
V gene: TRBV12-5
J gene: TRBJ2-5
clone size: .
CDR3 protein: CASGLTRTGGLSIQETQYF
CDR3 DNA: TGTGCTAGTGGTTTGACCCGGACAGGGGGATTATCAATCCAAGAGACCCAGTACTTC

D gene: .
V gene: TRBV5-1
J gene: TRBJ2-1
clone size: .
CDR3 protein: CASSLEWGAIGVMHEQFF
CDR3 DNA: TGCGCCAGCAGCTTGGAGTGGGGCGCCATAGGGGTGATGCATGAGCAGTTCTTC

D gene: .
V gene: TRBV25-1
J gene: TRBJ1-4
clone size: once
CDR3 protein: CASSESGGGEKLFF
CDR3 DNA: TGTGCCAGCAGTGAATCCGGGGGGGGTGAAAAACTGTTTTTT

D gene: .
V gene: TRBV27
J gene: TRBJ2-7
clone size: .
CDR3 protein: CAASLGRDYEQYF
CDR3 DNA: TGTGCCGCGTCCCTGGGCAGGGACTACGAGCAGTACTTC

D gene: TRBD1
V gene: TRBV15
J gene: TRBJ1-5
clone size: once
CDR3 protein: CATSRYRGYSNQPQHF
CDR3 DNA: TGTGCCACCAGCAGGTACAGGGGGTATAGCAATCAGCCCCAGCATTTT

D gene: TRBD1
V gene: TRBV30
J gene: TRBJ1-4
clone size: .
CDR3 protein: CAWSVGEWGQKLEKLFF
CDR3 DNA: TGTGCCTGGAGTGTAGGCGAGTGGGGACAGAAGCTTGAAAAACTGTTTTTT

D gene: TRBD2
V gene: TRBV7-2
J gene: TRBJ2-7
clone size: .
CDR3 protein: CASSFGAGSYEQYF
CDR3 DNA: TGTGCCAGCAGCTTTGGAGCGGGATCGTACGAGCAGTACTTC

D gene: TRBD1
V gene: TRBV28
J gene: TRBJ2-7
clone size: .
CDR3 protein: CASSPDRGLNEQYF
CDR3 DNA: TGTGCCAGCAGCCCTGACAGGGGGCTGAACGAGCAGTACTTC

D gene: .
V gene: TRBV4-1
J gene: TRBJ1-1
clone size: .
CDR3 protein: CASSQGMATEAFF
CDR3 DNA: TGCGCCAGCAGCCAAGGTATGGCCACTGAAGCTTTCTTT

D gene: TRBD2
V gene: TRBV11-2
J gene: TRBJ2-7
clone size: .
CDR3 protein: CASSPSGGNEQYF
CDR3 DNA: TGTGCCAGCAGCCCCTCGGGGGGAAACGAGCAGTACTTC

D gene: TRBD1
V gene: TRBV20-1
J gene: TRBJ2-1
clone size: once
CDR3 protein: CSATDRGILF
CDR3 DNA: TGCAGTGCTACGGACAGGGGGATTCTCTTC

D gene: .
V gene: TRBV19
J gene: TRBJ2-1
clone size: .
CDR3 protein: CASSLRNEQFF
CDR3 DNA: TGTGCCAGTAGTCTCCGCAATGAGCAGTTCTTC

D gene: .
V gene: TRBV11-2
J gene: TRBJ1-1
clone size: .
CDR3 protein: CASSLVRMNTEAFF
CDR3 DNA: TGTGCCAGCAGCTTAGTCAGAATGAACACTGAAGCTTTCTTT

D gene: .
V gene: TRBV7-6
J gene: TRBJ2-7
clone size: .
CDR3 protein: CASSLDAVPSSYEQYF
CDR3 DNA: TGTGCCAGCAGCTTAGATGCCGTCCCTAGCTCCTACGAGCAGTACTTC

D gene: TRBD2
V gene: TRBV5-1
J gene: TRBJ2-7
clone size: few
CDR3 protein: CASSLDGGNYEQYF
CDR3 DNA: TGCGCCAGCAGCTTGGACGGGGGGAACTACGAGCAGTACTTC

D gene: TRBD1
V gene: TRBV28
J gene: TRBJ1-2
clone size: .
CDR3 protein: CASSLDRGPIKKLYGYTF
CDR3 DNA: TGTGCCAGCAGTTTAGACAGGGGGCCCATAAAAAAACTCTATGGCTACACCTTC

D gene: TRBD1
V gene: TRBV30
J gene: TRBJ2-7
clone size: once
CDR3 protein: CAWSVLTGGEQYF
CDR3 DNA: TGTGCCTGGAGTGTACTGACAGGGGGCGAGCAGTACTTC

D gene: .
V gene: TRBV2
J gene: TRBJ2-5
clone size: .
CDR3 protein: CAGAAKETQYF
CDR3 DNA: TGTGCGGGGGCGGCCAAAGAGACCCAGTACTTC

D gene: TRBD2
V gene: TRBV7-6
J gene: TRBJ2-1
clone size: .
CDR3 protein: CASSSDWTSATYNEQFF
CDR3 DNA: TGTGCCAGCAGCTCCGATTGGACTAGCGCTACCTACAATGAGCAGTTCTTC